This TCR beta chain was recorded in a study of beta chain features in type 1 diabetes. Study context: Patients did not differ from healthy donors in age, gender or cell yield. Whole-study findings and limits: Insertion counts at VDJ junctions were lower in type 1 diabetes patients, who also showed more deletions there. When Type 1 diabetes patients were examined, their TCRB CDR3s proved moderately but significantly shorter in all four CD4+ subsets.

Sequencing targeted expressed TCRB transcripts, as all isolated RNA had been reverse transcribed. About 3.6 million reads was the average for naive, central memory and regulatory T cell samples. The assay was immunoSEQ multiplex PCR, and TCRdb's table has in-frame clones only and misses some. The sample includes 640,000 or so clones, 11% to 15% seen only once; the top ten take just under 0.04%. Purities in excess of 95% were seen in all sorted populations. Only a few counts were recorded for this clone. The antigen is not known. Germline and junction disagree at one end, which may indicate a read error. This sequence was found in a man in his late teens or twenties with type 1 diabetes. Sequenced input: naive CD4+ T cells from blood.

DNA of the CDR3: TGTGCCAGCAGCTCAACGGGGACAGGTTTATTCCTGTCATTC. Translation gives CASSSTGTGLFLSF. This chain connects TRBV7-2 to TRBJ2-7; 8 nucleotides agree with TRBD1. Germline lookup yields CDR1 SGHTA and CDR2 FQGNSA. CDR3 length: 14 amino acids. Full variable domain (rest looked up from reference TRBV7-2 and TRBJ2-7): GAGVSQSPSNKVTEKGKDVELRCDPISGHTALYWYRQSLGQGLEFLIYFQGNSAPDKSGLPSDRFSAERTGGSVSTLTIQRTQQEDSAVYLCASSSTGTGLFLSFGPGTRLTVT.